This T cell receptor (beta chain) was retrieved from a study of T cells in Graves' hyperthyroidism and ophthalmopathy. Germline CDR1 is SEHNR and CDR2 is FQNEAQ (reference sequence). The CDR3 loop spans 15 amino acids. The V end lost 7 bases, the J end lost 3 bases, and 15 bases lay between the germline ends. Amplified TCR beta CDR3 regions came from RNA transcripts. First-round RT-PCR with HTBI primers amplified the TCR CDR3 region. TCRdb fed the multiplex PCR reads into MiXCR, producing one record per CDR3 protein. The sample holds roughly 800,000 distinct CDR3 sequences, 35% to 45% seen once. The chain is built from TRBV7-9 and TRBJ1-4, with D perhaps TRBD1 (5 bases). Sequences were obtained from blood. The clonotype originates from a man in his late teens or twenties with Graves' hyperthyroidism. CDR3 bases: TGTGCCAGCAAATTATTCGACAGCGCTAATGAAAAACTGTTTTTT. The encoded protein is CASKLFDSANEKLFF.